This paragraph reports one TCR beta chain. Sequencing was performed with immunoSEQ multiplex PCR; in TCRdb, only in-frame clones are kept and a portion is missing. There are fewer than 300,000 clones in the sample; 88% occur only once, and over 8% lies in the top ten. The record originates from a study of blood T cell repertoires in COVID-19. The CDR3 length is 13 residues. The germline CDR1 and CDR2 sequences are MGHRA and YSYEKL. V was trimmed by 0 bases and J by 4 bases, leaving 4 bases between them. The V gene is TRBV4-1, the J gene TRBJ1-3; D unclear. Sequencing was performed on peripheral blood. The TCR was taken from a man between 18 and 35 years old with active or convalescent COVID-19. CDR3 loop: CASSQDLGNTIYF. In nucleotides, the CDR3 is TGCGCCAGCAGCCAAGATCTGGGAAACACCATATATTTT.